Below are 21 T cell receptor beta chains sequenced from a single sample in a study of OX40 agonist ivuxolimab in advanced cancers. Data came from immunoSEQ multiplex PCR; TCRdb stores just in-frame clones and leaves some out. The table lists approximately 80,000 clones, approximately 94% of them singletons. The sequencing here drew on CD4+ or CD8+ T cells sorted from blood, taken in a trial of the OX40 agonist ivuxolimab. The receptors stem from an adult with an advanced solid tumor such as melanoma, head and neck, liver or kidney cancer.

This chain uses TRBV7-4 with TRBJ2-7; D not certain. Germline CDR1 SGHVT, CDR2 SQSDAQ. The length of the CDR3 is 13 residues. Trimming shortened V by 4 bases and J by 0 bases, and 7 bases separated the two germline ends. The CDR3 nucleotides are TGTGCCAGCAGCTCAGCTCACTCCTACGAGCAGTACTTC. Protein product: CASSSAHSYEQYF.

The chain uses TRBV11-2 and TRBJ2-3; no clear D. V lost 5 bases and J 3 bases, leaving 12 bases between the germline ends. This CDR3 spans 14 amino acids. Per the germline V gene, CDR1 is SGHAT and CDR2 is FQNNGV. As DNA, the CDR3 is TGTGCCAGCAGCCCCACTCGTTGGACAGATACGCAGTATTTT. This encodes CASSPTRWTDTQYF.

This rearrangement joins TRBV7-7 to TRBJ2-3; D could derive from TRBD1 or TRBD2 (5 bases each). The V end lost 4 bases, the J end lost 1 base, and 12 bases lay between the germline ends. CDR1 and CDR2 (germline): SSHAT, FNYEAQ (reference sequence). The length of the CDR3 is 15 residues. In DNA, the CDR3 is TGTGCCAGCAGCTCGGGACCAGGAGGCACAGATACGCAGTATTTT. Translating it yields CASSSGPGGTDTQYF. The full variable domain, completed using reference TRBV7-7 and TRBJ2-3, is GAGVSQSPRYKVTKRGQDVTLRCDPISSHATLYWYQQALGQGPEFLTYFNYEAQPDKSGLPSDRFSAERPEGSISTLTIQRTEQRDSAMYRCASSSGPGGTDTQYFGPGTRLTVL.

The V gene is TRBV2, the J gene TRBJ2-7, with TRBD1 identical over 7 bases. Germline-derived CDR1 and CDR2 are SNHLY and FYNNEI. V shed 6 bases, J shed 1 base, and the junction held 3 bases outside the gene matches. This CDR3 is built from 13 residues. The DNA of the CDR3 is TGTGCCAGCAGGCCGGGACAGTCCTACGAGCAGTACTTC. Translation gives CASRPGQSYEQYF.

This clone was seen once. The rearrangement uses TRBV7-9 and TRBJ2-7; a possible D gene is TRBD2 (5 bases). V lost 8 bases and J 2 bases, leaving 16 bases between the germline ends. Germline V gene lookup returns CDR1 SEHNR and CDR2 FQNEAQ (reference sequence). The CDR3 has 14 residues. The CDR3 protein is CASGRTEKAYEQYF. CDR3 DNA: TGTGCCAGCGGCCGGACTGAGAAGGCCTACGAGCAGTACTTC. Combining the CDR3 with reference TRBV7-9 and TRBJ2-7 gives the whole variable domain DTGVSQNPRHKITKRGQNVTFRCDPISEHNRLYWYRQTLGQGPEFLTYFQNEAQLEKSRLLSDRFSAERPKGSFSTLEIQRTEQGDSAMYLCASGRTEKAYEQYFGPGTRLTVT.

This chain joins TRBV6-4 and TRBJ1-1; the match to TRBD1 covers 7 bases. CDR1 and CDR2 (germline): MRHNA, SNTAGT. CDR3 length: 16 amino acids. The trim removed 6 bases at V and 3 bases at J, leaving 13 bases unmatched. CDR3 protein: CASSPGEAGGYTEAFF. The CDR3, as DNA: TGTGCCAGCAGCCCCGGGGAGGCAGGGGGATACACTGAAGCTTTCTTT.

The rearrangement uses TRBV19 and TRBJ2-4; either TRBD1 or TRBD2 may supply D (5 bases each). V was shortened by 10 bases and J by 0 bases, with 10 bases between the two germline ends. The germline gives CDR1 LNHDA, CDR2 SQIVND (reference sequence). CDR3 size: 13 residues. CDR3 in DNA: TGTGCCACAAGGGACCTAGCCAAAAACATTCAGTACTTC. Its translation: CATRDLAKNIQYF. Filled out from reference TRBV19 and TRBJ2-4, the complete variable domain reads DGGITQSPKYLFRKEGQNVTLSCEQNLNHDAMYWYRQDPGQGLRLIYYSQIVNDFQKGDIAEGYSVSREKKESFPLTVTSAQKNPTAFYLCATRDLAKNIQYFGAGTRLSVL.

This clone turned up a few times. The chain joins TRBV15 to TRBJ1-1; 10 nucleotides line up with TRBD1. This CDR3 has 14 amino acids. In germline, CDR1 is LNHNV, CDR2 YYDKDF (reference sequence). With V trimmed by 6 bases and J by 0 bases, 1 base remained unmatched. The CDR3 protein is CATSGTGVNTEAFF. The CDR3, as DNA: TGTGCCACCAGTGGGACAGGGGTGAACACTGAAGCTTTCTTT.

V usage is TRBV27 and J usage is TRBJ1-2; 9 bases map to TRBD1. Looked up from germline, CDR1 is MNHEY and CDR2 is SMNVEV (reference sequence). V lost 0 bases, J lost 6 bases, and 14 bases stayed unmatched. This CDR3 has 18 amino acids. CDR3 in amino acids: CASSLSSPIMDRGDGYTF. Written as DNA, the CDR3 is TGTGCCAGCAGTTTATCGTCCCCTATAATGGACAGGGGAGATGGCTACACCTTC.

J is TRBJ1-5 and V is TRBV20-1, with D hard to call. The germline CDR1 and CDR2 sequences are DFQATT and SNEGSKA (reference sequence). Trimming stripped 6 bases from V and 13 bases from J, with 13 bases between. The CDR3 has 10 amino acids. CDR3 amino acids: CSADRTPQHF. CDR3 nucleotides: TGCAGTGCCGACCGCACTCCTCAGCATTTT.

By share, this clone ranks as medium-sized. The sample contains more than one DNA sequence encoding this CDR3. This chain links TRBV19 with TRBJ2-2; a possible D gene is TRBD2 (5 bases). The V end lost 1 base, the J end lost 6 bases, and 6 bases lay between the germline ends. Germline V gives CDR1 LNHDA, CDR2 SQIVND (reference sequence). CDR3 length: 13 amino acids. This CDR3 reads CASSIGGAGELFF. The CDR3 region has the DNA TGTGCCAGTAGTATAGGGGGAGCCGGGGAGCTGTTTTTT.

The CDR3: CASSSRPRQGAVGQNYGYTF. CDR3 sequence (DNA): TGTGCCAGCAGTTCCCGACCCCGACAGGGGGCCGTCGGACAAAACTATGGCTACACCTTC. This rearrangement joins TRBV27 to TRBJ1-2; 10 bases agree with TRBD1. CDR1 is MNHEY, CDR2 SMNVEV, per germline (reference sequence). The CDR3 runs to 20 residues. V gave up 4 bases and J gave up 2 bases; unmatched junction bases: 19.

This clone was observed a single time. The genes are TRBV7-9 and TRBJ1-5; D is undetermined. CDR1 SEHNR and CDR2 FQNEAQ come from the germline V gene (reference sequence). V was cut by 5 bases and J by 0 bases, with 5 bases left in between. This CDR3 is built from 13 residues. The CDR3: CASSPNSNQPQHF. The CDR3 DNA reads TGTGCCAGCAGCCCAAATAGCAATCAGCCCCAGCATTTT.

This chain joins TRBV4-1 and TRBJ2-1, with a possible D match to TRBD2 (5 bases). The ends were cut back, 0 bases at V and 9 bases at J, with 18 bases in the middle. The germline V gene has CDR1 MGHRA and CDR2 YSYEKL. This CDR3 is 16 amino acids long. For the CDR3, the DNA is TGCGCCAGCAGCCAAGATTCCGGACTTCTCGCGAGTGAGCAGTTCTTC. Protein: CASSQDSGLLASEQFF.

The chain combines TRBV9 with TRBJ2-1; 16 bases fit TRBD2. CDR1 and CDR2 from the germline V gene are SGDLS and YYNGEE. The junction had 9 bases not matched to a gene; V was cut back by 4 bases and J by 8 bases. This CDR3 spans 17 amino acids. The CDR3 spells CASSSGLAGGWGDEQFF. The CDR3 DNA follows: TGTGCCAGCAGCTCGGGACTAGCGGGAGGGTGGGGGGATGAGCAGTTCTTC.

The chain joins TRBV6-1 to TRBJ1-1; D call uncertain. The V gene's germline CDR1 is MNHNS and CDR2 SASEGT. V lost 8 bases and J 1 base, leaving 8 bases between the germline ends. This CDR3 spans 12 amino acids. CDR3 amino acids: CASWGGNTEAFF. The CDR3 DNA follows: TGTGCCAGCTGGGGAGGGAACACTGAAGCTTTCTTT.

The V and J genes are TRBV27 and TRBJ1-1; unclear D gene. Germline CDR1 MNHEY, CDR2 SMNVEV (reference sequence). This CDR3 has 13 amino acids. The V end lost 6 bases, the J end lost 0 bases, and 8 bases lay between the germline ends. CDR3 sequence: CASSHDMNTEAFF. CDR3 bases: TGTGCCAGCAGCCATGATATGAACACTGAAGCTTTCTTT.

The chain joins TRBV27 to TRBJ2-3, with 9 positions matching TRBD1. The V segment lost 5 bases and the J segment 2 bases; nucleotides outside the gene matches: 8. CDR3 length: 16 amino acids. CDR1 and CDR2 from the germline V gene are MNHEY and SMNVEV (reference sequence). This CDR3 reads CASSELHRGPTDTQYF. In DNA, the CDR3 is TGTGCCAGCAGTGAACTTCACAGGGGGCCCACAGATACGCAGTATTTT.

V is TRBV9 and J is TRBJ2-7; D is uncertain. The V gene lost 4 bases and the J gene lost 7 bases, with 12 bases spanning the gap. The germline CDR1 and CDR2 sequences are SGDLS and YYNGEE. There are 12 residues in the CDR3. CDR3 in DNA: TGTGCCAGCAGCCCATCGGGTCGGGAGCAGTACTTC. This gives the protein CASSPSGREQYF.

CDR3 residues: CASSFLSSYNEQFF. CDR3 bases: TGTGCCAGCAGCTTTTTAAGCTCCTACAATGAGCAGTTCTTC. The V call is TRBV7-9, the J call TRBJ2-1; D call uncertain. Germline loops: CDR1 SEHNR, CDR2 FQNEAQ (reference sequence). The CDR3 consists of 14 residues. V shed 3 bases and J shed 0 bases, with 6 bases lying between them. Together with reference TRBV7-9 and TRBJ2-1, the CDR3 gives the full variable domain: DTGVSQNPRHKITKRGQNVTFRCDPISEHNRLYWYRQTLGQGPEFLTYFQNEAQLEKSRLLSDRFSAERPKGSFSTLEIQRTEQGDSAMYLCASSFLSSYNEQFFGPGTRLTVL.

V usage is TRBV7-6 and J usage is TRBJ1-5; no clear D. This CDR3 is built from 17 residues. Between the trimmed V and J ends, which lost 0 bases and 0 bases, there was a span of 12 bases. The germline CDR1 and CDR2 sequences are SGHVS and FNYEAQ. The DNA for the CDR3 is TGTGCCAGCAGCTTAGCCTCTTGGAGATATAGCAATCAGCCCCAGCATTTT. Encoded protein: CASSLASWRYSNQPQHF. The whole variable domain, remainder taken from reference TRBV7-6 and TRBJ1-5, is GAGVSQSPRYKVTKRGQDVALRCDPISGHVSLYWYRQALGQGPEFLTYFNYEAQQDKSGLPNDRFSAERPEGSISTLTIQRTEQRDSAMYRCASSLASWRYSNQPQHFGDGTRLSIL.